These T cell receptor beta chains were read from a single sample in a study of Tregs in tolerant kidney transplant recipients. The method was immunoSEQ multiplex PCR; TCRdb's version includes in-frame clones alone and lacks a portion of them. The sample has about 56,000 clones, 83% seen once. Sequencing input: CD4+ T cells from blood. These receptors all stem from a human donor in good health. Each CDR3 is given with its conserved first and last residue. Each record gives: V gene, J gene, D gene, clone size, CDR3 length, CDR3 protein, CDR3 DNA. A D gene is named only where the DNA matches it firmly. A clone size is listed for some rows: how often the clone was seen (once, few, many), or a class if it is expanded.

V gene: TRBV4-3; J gene: TRBJ1-1; D gene: NA; clone size: once; CDR3 length: 13; CDR3 protein: CASSQDRNTEAFF; CDR3 DNA: TGCGCCAGCAGCCAGGACCGAAACACTGAAGCTTTCTTT
V gene: TRBV4-2; J gene: TRBJ1-5; D gene: NA; clone size: NA; CDR3 length: 13; CDR3 protein: CASSQEVYQPQHF; CDR3 DNA: TGTGCCAGCAGCCAAGAAGTGTATCAGCCCCAGCATTTT
V gene: TRBV5-1; J gene: TRBJ1-1; D gene: NA; clone size: NA; CDR3 length: 15; CDR3 protein: CASSLVANMNTEAFF; CDR3 DNA: TGCGCCAGCAGCTTGGTGGCCAACATGAACACTGAAGCTTTCTTT
V gene: TRBV5-1; J gene: TRBJ1-1; D gene: NA; clone size: NA; CDR3 length: 15; CDR3 protein: CASSLAPIRNTEAFF; CDR3 DNA: TGCGCCAGCAGCTTGGCCCCTATAAGGAACACTGAAGCTTTCTTT
V gene: TRBV19; J gene: TRBJ2-5; D gene: NA; clone size: NA; CDR3 length: 14; CDR3 protein: CASSIAGTGETQYF; CDR3 DNA: TGTGCCAGTAGTATAGCAGGGACGGGGGAGACCCAGTACTTC
V gene: TRBV7-8; J gene: TRBJ1-2; D gene: NA; clone size: once; CDR3 length: 15; CDR3 protein: CASSRDSGADYGYTF; CDR3 DNA: TGTGCCAGCAGCCGCGACTCCGGGGCAGACTATGGCTACACCTTC
V gene: TRBV19; J gene: TRBJ2-7; D gene: NA; clone size: NA; CDR3 length: 14; CDR3 protein: CASSIGGRSYEQYF; CDR3 DNA: TGTGCCAGTAGTATTGGGGGGCGCTCCTACGAGCAGTACTTC
V gene: TRBV9; J gene: TRBJ2-1; D gene: NA; clone size: NA; CDR3 length: 15; CDR3 protein: CASSPPSNVYNEQFF; CDR3 DNA: TGTGCCAGCAGCCCCCCTAGCAACGTGTACAATGAGCAGTTCTTC
V gene: TRBV14; J gene: TRBJ2-7; D gene: NA; clone size: many; CDR3 length: 12; CDR3 protein: CASSSNSYEQYF; CDR3 DNA: TGTGCCAGCAGCTCAAACTCCTACGAGCAGTACTTC
V gene: TRBV18; J gene: TRBJ2-1; D gene: NA; clone size: NA; CDR3 length: 13; CDR3 protein: CASSQEELTEQLF; CDR3 DNA: TGTGCCAGCTCACAGGAAGAGCTGACTGAGCAGCTCTTC
V gene: TRBV11-2; J gene: TRBJ1-1; D gene: NA; clone size: NA; CDR3 length: 15; CDR3 protein: CASRVAGRGNTEAFF; CDR3 DNA: TGTGCCAGCCGCGTCGCGGGTCGTGGGAACACTGAAGCTTTCTTT
V gene: TRBV11-3; J gene: TRBJ2-7; D gene: NA; clone size: NA; CDR3 length: 14; CDR3 protein: CASSLAPLQNEQYF; CDR3 DNA: TGTGCCAGCAGCTTAGCCCCTTTACAGAACGAGCAGTACTTC
V gene: TRBV6-5; J gene: TRBJ1-2; D gene: NA; clone size: few; CDR3 length: 15; CDR3 protein: CASSYSPGGQYGYTF; CDR3 DNA: TGTGCCAGCAGTTACTCCCCGGGGGGGCAGTATGGCTACACCTTC
V gene: TRBV29-1; J gene: TRBJ2-3; D gene: TRBD2; clone size: NA; CDR3 length: 16; CDR3 protein: CSVEGRGGGPIGTQYF; CDR3 DNA: TGCAGCGTTGAAGGGCGGGGCGGGGGACCGATCGGTACGCAGTATTTT
V gene: TRBV7-8; J gene: TRBJ2-7; D gene: TRBD2; clone size: NA; CDR3 length: 14; CDR3 protein: CASSLSSGRYEQYF; CDR3 DNA: TGTGCCAGCAGCTTGTCTAGCGGGAGGTACGAGCAGTACTTC
V gene: TRBV10-2; J gene: TRBJ2-2; D gene: TRBD2; clone size: once; CDR3 length: 16; CDR3 protein: CASSEVAGANTGELFF; CDR3 DNA: TGCGCCAGCAGTGAAGTAGCGGGGGCGAACACCGGGGAGCTGTTTTTT
V gene: TRBV2; J gene: TRBJ1-3; D gene: NA; clone size: NA; CDR3 length: 14; CDR3 protein: CASSAQGSGNTIYF; CDR3 DNA: TGTGCCAGCAGTGCCCAAGGGTCTGGAAACACCATATATTTT
V gene: TRBV7-2; J gene: TRBJ2-7; D gene: TRBD2; clone size: NA; CDR3 length: 16; CDR3 protein: CASSLSGLAGGPEQYF; CDR3 DNA: TGTGCCAGCAGCTTATCCGGACTAGCGGGAGGTCCCGAGCAGTACTTC
V gene: TRBV11-2; J gene: TRBJ2-7; D gene: TRBD2; clone size: NA; CDR3 length: 17; CDR3 protein: CASSLGLRSGRSYEQYF; CDR3 DNA: TGTGCCAGCAGCTTAGGACTCAGGAGCGGGAGATCCTACGAGCAGTACTTC
V gene: TRBV19; J gene: TRBJ1-2; D gene: NA; clone size: NA; CDR3 length: 15; CDR3 protein: CASSMKPGRGYGYTF; CDR3 DNA: TGTGCCAGTAGTATGAAGCCTGGACGTGGCTATGGCTACACCTTC
V gene: TRBV7-9; J gene: TRBJ2-6; D gene: NA; clone size: NA; CDR3 length: 13; CDR3 protein: CASRRSGANVLTF; CDR3 DNA: TGTGCCAGCCGAAGGTCTGGGGCCAACGTCCTGACTTTC
V gene: TRBV5-4; J gene: TRBJ2-5; D gene: TRBD1; clone size: NA; CDR3 length: 14; CDR3 protein: CASSRTGGQETQYF; CDR3 DNA: TGTGCCAGCAGCCGCACAGGGGGCCAAGAGACCCAGTACTTC
V gene: TRBV7-2; J gene: TRBJ1-4; D gene: NA; clone size: NA; CDR3 length: 13; CDR3 protein: CASSSGRGEKLFF; CDR3 DNA: TGTGCCAGCAGCTCAGGTCGAGGTGAAAAACTGTTTTTT
V gene: TRBV7-9; J gene: TRBJ2-5; D gene: TRBD1; clone size: NA; CDR3 length: 15; CDR3 protein: CASSLGDRYQETQYF; CDR3 DNA: TGTGCCAGCAGCTTAGGGGACAGGTACCAAGAGACCCAGTACTTC
V gene: TRBV20-1; J gene: TRBJ1-1; D gene: NA; clone size: few; CDR3 length: 10; CDR3 protein: CSAFGTKAFF; CDR3 DNA: TGCAGTGCATTCGGGACGAAAGCTTTCTTT
V gene: TRBV27; J gene: TRBJ1-5; D gene: NA; clone size: once; CDR3 length: 15; CDR3 protein: CASSPGLLGNQPQHF; CDR3 DNA: TGTGCCAGCAGTCCCGGGCTCTTAGGCAATCAGCCCCAGCATTTT
V gene: TRBV7-3; J gene: TRBJ2-7; D gene: NA; clone size: few; CDR3 length: 13; CDR3 protein: CASSSTGVCEQYF; CDR3 DNA: TGTGCCAGCAGCTCGACAGGTGTATGCGAGCAGTACTTC
V gene: TRBV5-1; J gene: TRBJ1-3; D gene: NA; clone size: NA; CDR3 length: 14; CDR3 protein: CASSPGEAGNTIYF; CDR3 DNA: TGCGCCAGCAGCCCAGGGGAGGCTGGAAACACCATATATTTT
V gene: TRBV29-1; J gene: TRBJ1-1; D gene: NA; clone size: NA; CDR3 length: 13; CDR3 protein: CSVDPGRSGEAFF; CDR3 DNA: TGCAGCGTTGATCCCGGGAGGAGTGGTGAAGCTTTCTTT
V gene: TRBV7-6; J gene: TRBJ2-7; D gene: NA; clone size: NA; CDR3 length: 14; CDR3 protein: CASSRSPMSYEQYF; CDR3 DNA: TGTGCCAGCAGTCGAAGCCCGATGAGTTACGAGCAGTACTTC
V gene: TRBV11-2; J gene: TRBJ1-2; D gene: NA; clone size: NA; CDR3 length: 13; CDR3 protein: CASSLGAGNGYTF; CDR3 DNA: TGTGCCAGCAGCTTAGGGGCAGGGAATGGCTACACCTTC
V gene: TRBV4-1; J gene: TRBJ1-5; D gene: TRBD1; clone size: few; CDR3 length: 15; CDR3 protein: CASSLGGTGAQPQHF; CDR3 DNA: TGCGCCAGCAGCTTGGGCGGGACAGGGGCTCAGCCCCAGCATTTT
V gene: TRBV4-2; J gene: TRBJ2-7; D gene: NA; clone size: NA; CDR3 length: 13; CDR3 protein: CASSQDRGLEQYF; CDR3 DNA: TGTGCCAGCAGCCAAGACAGGGGTCTCGAGCAGTACTTC
V gene: TRBV18; J gene: TRBJ2-2; D gene: NA; clone size: NA; CDR3 length: 13; CDR3 protein: CASSPLRGWELFF; CDR3 DNA: TGTGCCAGCTCACCGTTAAGAGGGTGGGAGCTGTTTTTT
V gene: TRBV4-2; J gene: TRBJ2-7; D gene: TRBD2; clone size: NA; CDR3 length: 19; CDR3 protein: CASSQGPSGRAPLSYEQYF; CDR3 DNA: TGTGCCAGCAGCCAAGGCCCTAGCGGGAGGGCTCCACTCTCCTACGAGCAGTACTTC
V gene: TRBV5-1; J gene: TRBJ2-1; D gene: TRBD1; clone size: once; CDR3 length: 13; CDR3 protein: CASSQRTGLEQFF; CDR3 DNA: TGCGCCAGCAGCCAGAGGACAGGGTTGGAACAGTTCTTC
V gene: TRBV5-4; J gene: TRBJ2-5; D gene: NA; clone size: few; CDR3 length: 14; CDR3 protein: CASSSPGPKETQYF; CDR3 DNA: TGTGCCAGCAGCTCGCCGGGACCAAAAGAGACCCAGTACTTC
V gene: TRBV19; J gene: TRBJ2-1; D gene: TRBD2; clone size: NA; CDR3 length: 19; CDR3 protein: CASSIEVLAGGPSYNEQFF; CDR3 DNA: TGTGCCAGTAGTATAGAAGTACTAGCGGGAGGGCCCTCCTACAATGAGCAGTTCTTC
V gene: TRBV6-5; J gene: TRBJ1-5; D gene: TRBD1; clone size: NA; CDR3 length: 13; CDR3 protein: CASRQGADQPQHF; CDR3 DNA: TGTGCCAGCAGGCAGGGGGCAGATCAGCCCCAGCATTTT
V gene: TRBV10-3; J gene: TRBJ2-7; D gene: TRBD1; clone size: NA; CDR3 length: 15; CDR3 protein: CAIKVGQGDAYEQYF; CDR3 DNA: TGTGCCATCAAGGTCGGACAGGGGGACGCCTACGAGCAGTACTTC
V gene: TRBV20-1; J gene: TRBJ2-5; D gene: NA; clone size: NA; CDR3 length: 11; CDR3 protein: CSARGEQTQYF; CDR3 DNA: TGCAGTGCCCGGGGTGAACAGACCCAGTACTTC
V gene: TRBV2; J gene: TRBJ1-6; D gene: NA; clone size: NA; CDR3 length: 13; CDR3 protein: CASRGQGYSPLHF; CDR3 DNA: TGTGCCAGCAGGGGGCAGGGTTATTCACCCCTCCACTTT
V gene: TRBV10-3; J gene: TRBJ2-3; D gene: TRBD2; clone size: NA; CDR3 length: 14; CDR3 protein: CAINGVGGYDTQYF; CDR3 DNA: TGTGCCATCAATGGCGTCGGGGGGTATGATACGCAGTATTTT
V gene: TRBV6-1; J gene: TRBJ2-5; D gene: NA; clone size: NA; CDR3 length: 11; CDR3 protein: CASQEGETQYF; CDR3 DNA: TGTGCCAGCCAGGAGGGAGAGACCCAGTACTTC
V gene: TRBV5-1; J gene: TRBJ2-1; D gene: TRBD2; clone size: few; CDR3 length: 15; CDR3 protein: CASSSGTSRYNEQFF; CDR3 DNA: TGCGCCAGCAGTTCCGGGACTAGTAGGTACAATGAGCAGTTCTTC
V gene: TRBV18; J gene: TRBJ2-7; D gene: TRBD2; clone size: NA; CDR3 length: 16; CDR3 protein: CASSPTDAWGGYEQYF; CDR3 DNA: TGTGCCAGCTCACCGACGGATGCATGGGGGGGCTACGAGCAGTACTTC
V gene: TRBV5-1; J gene: TRBJ2-3; D gene: NA; clone size: NA; CDR3 length: 15; CDR3 protein: CASSEVKRSTDTQYF; CDR3 DNA: TGCGCCAGCAGTGAGGTTAAGCGGAGCACAGATACGCAGTATTTT
V gene: TRBV13; J gene: TRBJ2-7; D gene: TRBD2; clone size: NA; CDR3 length: 15; CDR3 protein: CASSLVTSGRYEQYF; CDR3 DNA: TGTGCCAGCAGCTTAGTTACTAGCGGTCGCTACGAGCAGTACTTC
V gene: TRBV7-2; J gene: TRBJ2-7; D gene: NA; clone size: NA; CDR3 length: 16; CDR3 protein: CASSWGRGRGAYEQYF; CDR3 DNA: TGTGCCAGCAGCTGGGGTCGAGGGAGAGGAGCCTACGAGCAGTACTTC
V gene: TRBV19; J gene: TRBJ2-5; D gene: NA; clone size: NA; CDR3 length: 15; CDR3 protein: CASSITHLVLETQYF; CDR3 DNA: TGTGCCAGTAGTATTACTCACTTGGTCCTAGAGACCCAGTACTTC
V gene: TRBV5-1; J gene: TRBJ2-3; D gene: NA; clone size: NA; CDR3 length: 14; CDR3 protein: CASTQGRRTDTQYF; CDR3 DNA: TGCGCCAGCACCCAGGGGAGGCGAACAGATACGCAGTATTTT
V gene: TRBV5-6; J gene: TRBJ2-3; D gene: TRBD2; clone size: NA; CDR3 length: 17; CDR3 protein: CASSTGTSGGRIDTQYF; CDR3 DNA: TGTGCCAGCAGCACAGGGACTAGCGGGGGGCGAATAGATACGCAGTATTTT
V gene: TRBV19; J gene: TRBJ1-2; D gene: TRBD1; clone size: NA; CDR3 length: 15; CDR3 protein: CASSIRRTGLYGYTF; CDR3 DNA: TGTGCCAGTAGTATCAGGAGGACAGGGCTCTATGGCTACACCTTC
V gene: TRBV30; J gene: TRBJ2-3; D gene: TRBD2; clone size: NA; CDR3 length: 16; CDR3 protein: CAWMAASGRAADTQYF; CDR3 DNA: TGTGCCTGGATGGCGGCTAGCGGGAGGGCCGCAGATACGCAGTATTTT
V gene: TRBV7-2; J gene: TRBJ1-2; D gene: NA; clone size: NA; CDR3 length: 14; CDR3 protein: CASSPLGRNYGYTF; CDR3 DNA: TGTGCCAGCAGCCCTTTAGGGCGGAACTATGGCTACACCTTC